The clone carrying this TCR beta chain has at least ten counts. No antigen is known for it. In germline, CDR1 is LNHDA, CDR2 SQIVND (reference sequence). This CDR3 spans 15 amino acids. V dropped 6 bases and J dropped 2; count of bases not matched to a gene: 10. TCRdb redid the calling of the multiplex PCR reads with MiXCR, one entry per CDR3 protein. This sample yields about 130,000 distinct CDR3 sequences, of which about 20% are seen a single time; about 2% belongs to the top ten. The data derive from a study of breast tumors, draining lymph nodes, adjacent tissues. The lymph nodes were axillary draining lymph nodes from breast cancer patients. Study findings and constraints: Tumor and nontumor repertoires were significantly more similar in luminal-like than in basal-like breast cancer. The data were judged consistent with most tumor T cells coming from lymph node and expanding in tumor. Tumors had less TCR diversity than lymph nodes, more than nontumor tissue.

This clonotype was sampled from a female donor with breast cancer. Some clones in this sample may be carry-over from other donors' samples. J is TRBJ2-7 and V is TRBV19; 7 bases map to TRBD2. The sequencing input was axillary lymph node tissue. CDR3 protein: CASSPGSGGTYEQYF. CDR3 nucleotides: TGTGCCAGTAGCCCTGGGTCGGGAGGCACCTACGAGCAGTACTTC.